The T cell receptor (beta chain) under discussion was sequenced for a study of cytomegalovirus exposure and HLA in healthy donors. Study findings and constraints: Cytomegalovirus status was reportedly diagnosed by the classifier with high sensitivity and specificity.

PCR primers comprised 60 Vbeta and 13 Jbeta primers. The method was immunoSEQ multiplex PCR; TCRdb's version includes in-frame clones alone and lacks a portion of them. The table has 98,000 or so clones, about 80% seen once. This clone occurred a few times. Its antigen is not known. This CDR3 has 15 residues. The V end lost 6 bases, the J end lost 0 bases, and 12 bases lay between the germline ends. Germline values: CDR1 MNHNY, CDR2 SVGAGI (reference sequence). The chain is built from TRBV6-6 and TRBJ2-1, with D maybe TRBD1 (6 bases). The sequence was obtained from a man in his forties or fifties in good health and CMV-seronegative. Sequenced input: PBMCs. In nucleotides, the CDR3 is TGTGCCAGCAGAGCAACAGGGAGCTCCTACAATGAGCAGTTCTTC. As protein: CASRATGSSYNEQFF.